A single sample is the source of the 16 T cell receptor beta chains below, sequenced in a study of identical twins. TCRdb recomputed calls from the 5' RACE reads with MiXCR, one row per CDR3 protein. This table holds about 730,000 distinct CDR3 sequences, around 20% found once. These same data were also listed under a study on T cells expressing NK-cell markers.

The sequenced sample consisted of PBMCs. These receptors all come from a woman between 18 and 30 years old in good health.

The genes are TRBV20-1 and TRBJ2-1; TRBD2 is a possible D gene (7 bases). This CDR3 has 13 amino acids. The V gene's germline CDR1 is DFQATT and CDR2 SNEGSKA (reference sequence). Trimming took 6 bases from V and 4 from J, leaving 13 bases between them. CDR3 in DNA: TGCAGTGCGCGGGGGCCCGCTTACAATGAGCAGTTCTTC. It is translated as CSARGPAYNEQFF.

This clonotype was seen more than once but under ten times. This chain joins TRBV27 and TRBJ2-7, with 9 bases identical to TRBD2. CDR1 MNHEY and CDR2 SMNVEV come from the germline V gene (reference sequence). After removal of 0 bases from V and 7 bases from J, the junction contained 7 bases not matched to a gene. This CDR3 contains 15 residues. This CDR3 reads CASSLSIAGGREQYF. DNA for the CDR3: TGTGCCAGCAGTTTATCGATCGCGGGAGGGCGAGAGCAGTACTTC.

At least ten counts were recorded for this clonotype. The V call is TRBV15, the J call TRBJ2-3; a possible D gene is TRBD2 (5 bases). V was trimmed by 0 bases and J by 5 bases, leaving 9 bases between them. CDR1 is LNHNV, CDR2 YYDKDF, per germline (reference sequence). There are 14 residues in the CDR3. The CDR3 here is CATSREPEGDTQYF. DNA for the CDR3: TGTGCCACCAGCAGAGAACCCGAGGGAGATACGCAGTATTTT.

This clonotype was seen only a few times. The chain recombines TRBV5-1 with TRBJ2-3; the match to TRBD2 covers 8 bases. The CDR3 contains 17 residues. J was trimmed by 2 bases and V by 4 bases; bases with no gene match: 12. Per germline, CDR1 SGHRS and CDR2 YFSETQ. The CDR3 DNA reads as TGCGCCAGCAGCACCCGTCCGAGCGGGGGCCCCACAGATACGCAGTATTTT. This gives the protein CASSTRPSGGPTDTQYF.

This clonotype was recorded many times. DNA of the CDR3: TGTGCCAGCAGCTTAGAAGGGACGGGGGCTTTCTTT. It translates to CASSLEGTGAFF. The V call is TRBV7-9, the J call TRBJ1-1; maybe TRBD1 (5 bases). The germline CDR1 and CDR2 sequences are SEHNR and FQNEAQ (reference sequence). Trimming pared 1 base from V and 11 bases from J, leaving 11 bases between. This CDR3 has 12 residues.

The chain combines TRBV7-9 with TRBJ2-6; no firm D call. V was trimmed by 6 bases and J by 1 base, leaving 10 bases between them. The CDR3 totals 15 residues. Per the germline V gene, CDR1 is SEHNR and CDR2 is FQNEAQ (reference sequence). CDR3 loop: CASSKLQSGANVLTF. CDR3 DNA: TGTGCCAGCAGTAAACTCCAGTCTGGGGCCAACGTCCTGACTTTC. The full variable domain, in which reference TRBV7-9 and TRBJ2-6 provide the parts outside the CDR3, is DTGVSQNPRHKITKRGQNVTFRCDPISEHNRLYWYRQTLGQGPEFLTYFQNEAQLEKSRLLSDRFSAERPKGSFSTLEIQRTEQGDSAMYLCASSKLQSGANVLTFGAGSRLTVL.

This clonotype was found a few times. V is TRBV9 and J is TRBJ2-5; D is possibly TRBD1 (5 bases). This CDR3 region has 13 residues. Trimming stripped 0 bases from V and 5 bases from J, with 8 bases between. The germline V gene has CDR1 SGDLS and CDR2 YYNGEE. CDR3 sequence (DNA): TGTGCCAGCAGCGTAGAGGGGCAGGAGACCCAGTACTTC. This translates into CASSVEGQETQYF.

This chain connects TRBV5-5 to TRBJ1-5; 10 bases agree with TRBD1. The ends lost 4 bases at V and 10 bases at J; junction bases unmatched: 5. CDR1 and CDR2 (germline): SGHKS, YYEKEE (reference sequence). There are 13 residues in the CDR3. Written as DNA, the CDR3 is TGTGCCAGCAGCCGACAGGGGGCCGACCCCCAGCATTTT. Translation: CASSRQGADPQHF.

The rearrangement uses TRBV12-3 or TRBV12-4 and TRBJ2-3; D uncertain. This CDR3 comprises 15 residues. V lost 0 bases and J lost 1, with 8 bases in between. In DNA form, the CDR3 reads TGTGCCAGCAGTTTAGCCGGCATAGGCACAGATACGCAGTATTTT. Protein product: CASSLAGIGTDTQYF.

J is TRBJ2-7 and V is TRBV6-5, with 7 positions matching TRBD2. The CDR3 extends over 15 amino acids. From germline, CDR1 is MNHEY and CDR2 SVGAGI. J gave up 1 base and V 4 bases, and 7 bases lay outside the gene matches. CDR3 DNA sequence: TGTGCCAGCAGTTCCCCTAGCGGAAGGTCCTACGAGCAGTACTTC. Protein sequence: CASSSPSGRSYEQYF.

The V and J genes are TRBV7-9 and TRBJ2-1; 13 nucleotides agree with TRBD2. This CDR3 has 15 amino acids. Trimming at V came to 7 bases and at J to 5 bases, leaving 5 bases not matched to a gene. The germline CDR1 and CDR2 sequences are SEHNR and FQNEAQ (reference sequence). This chain's CDR3 is CASTGTSGKHNEQFF. The CDR3 DNA sequence: TGTGCCAGCACCGGGACTAGCGGGAAGCACAATGAGCAGTTCTTC. Filled out from reference TRBV7-9 and TRBJ2-1, the complete variable domain reads DTGVSQNPRHKITKRGQNVTFRCDPISEHNRLYWYRQTLGQGPEFLTYFQNEAQLEKSRLLSDRFSAERPKGSFSTLEIQRTEQGDSAMYLCASTGTSGKHNEQFFGPGTRLTVL.

This clonotype was seen only a few times. The V call is TRBV6-1, the J call TRBJ2-5; 7 positions agree with TRBD2. The CDR3 contains 13 residues. After removal of 4 bases from V and 7 bases from J, the junction contained 6 bases not matched to a gene. In germline, CDR1 is MNHNS, CDR2 SASEGT. CDR3 bases: TGTGCCAGCAGTGGGATAGGGAGGGGGACCCAGTACTTC. Protein: CASSGIGRGTQYF.

The rearrangement links TRBV6-5 to TRBJ2-3; 9 positions agree with TRBD2. The CDR3 sequence is 16 residues long. Trimming cost V 2 bases and J 5 bases; bases outside gene matches: 8. From germline, CDR1 is MNHEY and CDR2 SVGAGI. This CDR3 reads CASSYRSGSGLDTQYF. The CDR3 region has the DNA TGTGCCAGCAGTTACCGTAGCGGGAGCGGATTAGATACGCAGTATTTT.

The V call is TRBV20-1, the J call TRBJ1-1, with D unclear. Germline CDR1 and CDR2: DFQATT and SNEGSKA (reference sequence). The CDR3 sequence is 12 residues long. V was shortened by 1 base and J by 6 bases, with 9 bases between the two germline ends. Here the CDR3 reads CSARGEGPEAFF. The CDR3 bases are TGCAGTGCTAGAGGGGAGGGCCCTGAAGCTTTCTTT.

This clonotype was counted at least ten times. The rearrangement links TRBV7-2 to TRBJ2-2; 13 nucleotides align to TRBD2. The CDR3 length is 16 residues. V dropped 1 base and J dropped 8; count of bases not matched to a gene: 4. CDR1 and CDR2 (germline): SGHTA, FQGNSA. The CDR3 nucleotides read TGTGCCAGCAGCTTAGAACTAGCGGGAGGGTATGGGGAGCTGTTTTTT. This sequence encodes CASSLELAGGYGELFF.

The V and J genes are TRBV9 and TRBJ2-2, with 7 bases lining up with TRBD2. Germline-derived CDR1 and CDR2 are SGDLS and YYNGEE. With 6 bases clipped from V and 5 bases from J, the junction kept 10 bases outside the gene matches. The CDR3 has 15 residues. The CDR3 spells CASTYRGVGTGELFF. The DNA of the CDR3 is TGTGCCAGCACCTACCGGGGGGTAGGGACCGGGGAGCTGTTTTTT.